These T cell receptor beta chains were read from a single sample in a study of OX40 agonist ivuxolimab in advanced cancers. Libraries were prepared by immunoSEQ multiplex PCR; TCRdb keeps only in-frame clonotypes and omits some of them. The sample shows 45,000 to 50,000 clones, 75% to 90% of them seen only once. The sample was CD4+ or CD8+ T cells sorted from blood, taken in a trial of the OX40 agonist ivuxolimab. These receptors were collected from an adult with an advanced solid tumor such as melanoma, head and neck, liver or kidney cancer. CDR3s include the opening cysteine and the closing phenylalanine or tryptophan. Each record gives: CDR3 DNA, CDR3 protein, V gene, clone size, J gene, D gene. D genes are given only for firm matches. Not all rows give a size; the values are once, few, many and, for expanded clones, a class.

TGCGCCAGCAGCCAAGATTGGGGGGGGAACACTGAAGCTTTCTTT,CASSQDWGGNTEAFF,TRBV4-3,-,TRBJ1-1,-
TGTGCCAGCAGTTACCACGGACAGGGGGGGGACATTCAGTACTTC,CASSYHGQGGDIQYF,TRBV6-6,-,TRBJ2-4,TRBD1
TGCGCCAGCAGCCACTCAGTTCCTAGCACAGATACGCAGTGTTTT,CASSHSVPSTDTQCF,TRBV5-1,-,TRBJ2-3,-
TGCGCCAGCAGCCGCCGGGACAGCGCGGGAGAAGAGACCCAGTACTTC,CASSRRDSAGEETQYF,TRBV4-1,-,TRBJ2-5,-
TGTGCCAGCAGTGACCCAACCGGGACTAGCGGGGGAATTGGGGAGACCCAGTACTTC,CASSDPTGTSGGIGETQYF,TRBV6-4,-,TRBJ2-5,TRBD2
TGTGCCAGCAGTGGATCGACAGGGTCTAATTCACCCCTCCACTTT,CASSGSTGSNSPLHF,TRBV6-1,-,TRBJ1-6,TRBD1
TGTGCCAGTAGTCTAGAGAACTATGGCTACACCTTC,CASSLENYGYTF,TRBV19,once,TRBJ1-2,-
TGTGCCAGCAGTTCACGTGGACAGGGGGCCACGGAAGCTTTCTTT,CASSSRGQGATEAFF,TRBV6-6,-,TRBJ1-1,TRBD1
TGTGCCAGCAGTCGAATCCGGGACAGGGGTTACGAGCAGTACTTC,CASSRIRDRGYEQYF,TRBV6-6,-,TRBJ2-7,TRBD1
TGTGCCAGCAGTCGGGGACTTGAAGCTTTCTTT,CASSRGLEAFF,TRBV25-1,once,TRBJ1-1,-
TGTGCCAGCAGCCTGGACGTGGGAGGGCAGGTTGTGCAGTACTTC,CASSLDVGGQVVQYF,TRBV5-4,-,TRBJ2-7,TRBD2
TGCGCCAGCAGCTTGCAGGGGAAAGAGACCCAGTACTTC,CASSLQGKETQYF,TRBV5-1,-,TRBJ2-5,-
TGTGCCAGCAGCTGGACAGGGGAGAACACTGAAGCTTTCTTT,CASSWTGENTEAFF,TRBV13,few,TRBJ1-1,TRBD1
TGTGCCAGCAGTTTTAACAGGGATGGCTACACCTTC,CASSFNRDGYTF,TRBV2,-,TRBJ1-2,-
TGTGCCAGCAGCACAGGGGGCTCGAACTATGAGCAGTTCTTC,CASSTGGSNYEQFF,TRBV7-2,-,TRBJ2-1,TRBD1
TGTGCCAGTAGTGGACAGTTCACTGAAGCTTTCTTT,CASSGQFTEAFF,TRBV19,-,TRBJ1-1,-
TGTGCCAGTAGTATTGGGATTGGGCCGGAGACGGACGAGCAGTACTTC,CASSIGIGPETDEQYF,TRBV19,-,TRBJ2-7,-
TGTGCCAGCAGCTTGACCCCCAGGGTCCACGAGCAGTACTTC,CASSLTPRVHEQYF,TRBV5-8,-,TRBJ2-7,-
TGTGCTAGTGGTTTCGATTCGGGCTACAATGAGCAGTTCTTC,CASGFDSGYNEQFF,TRBV12-5,few,TRBJ2-1,-
TGCAGCGTGGTAGTAGCGGGGGAATTTGATGAGCAGTTCTTC,CSVVVAGEFDEQFF,TRBV29-1,-,TRBJ2-1,TRBD2
TGTGCCAGCAGTTTGGTAGCGGGAGGGCCAGACAATGAGCAGTTCTTC,CASSLVAGGPDNEQFF,TRBV2,-,TRBJ2-1,TRBD2
TGTGCCAGCCAATTAGGGGCAGGTCCTAGCACAGATACGCAGTATTTT,CASQLGAGPSTDTQYF,TRBV11-2,-,TRBJ2-3,-
TGTGCCAGCAGCTTTCAGTCTCCAGATACGCAGTATTTT,CASSFQSPDTQYF,TRBV7-2,-,TRBJ2-3,-
TGTGCCTGGAGTGTGAAGCGGGAATGGGCCGAGCAGTACTTC,CAWSVKREWAEQYF,TRBV30,-,TRBJ2-7,TRBD2
TGTGCCAGCAGCGAACAGGGAAGCTCCTACAATGAGCAGTTCTTC,CASSEQGSSYNEQFF,TRBV7-9,-,TRBJ2-1,-
TGTGCCAGCAGCGTAGGACAGGGGGCCTATGGCTACACCTTC,CASSVGQGAYGYTF,TRBV9,-,TRBJ1-2,TRBD1
TGCGCCAGCAGCTCTGGCACTAGCGGGAGCTCCTACAATGAGCAGTTCTTC,CASSSGTSGSSYNEQFF,TRBV5-1,-,TRBJ2-1,TRBD2
TGTGCCAGCAGTTTACGCAGGGATCGCCCTGGGGCCAACGTCCTGACTTTC,CASSLRRDRPGANVLTF,TRBV27,-,TRBJ2-6,-
TGTGCCAGCAGCCAGCTTCCGAGACAGGAGTACAATGAGCAGTTCTTC,CASSQLPRQEYNEQFF,TRBV14,once,TRBJ2-1,-
TGTGCCAGCAGTTACTCGAGGGCCAACGTCCTGACTTTC,CASSYSRANVLTF,TRBV6-6,-,TRBJ2-6,-
TGTGCCAGTAGTAGGAACTTAGCGGGGGTCGGCATTCAGTACTTC,CASSRNLAGVGIQYF,TRBV19,-,TRBJ2-4,TRBD2
TGTGCCAGCAGTGCTGAGTGGGGAGGCTACACCTTC,CASSAEWGGYTF,TRBV25-1,-,TRBJ1-2,-
TGTGCCAGCAGTGCCGGCAGAAACACAGATACGCAGTATTTT,CASSAGRNTDTQYF,TRBV2,-,TRBJ2-3,-
TGTGCCAGCAGCCCCGCGGGGGGGACCCAGTACTTC,CASSPAGGTQYF,TRBV7-9,-,TRBJ2-5,TRBD2
TGCGCCAGCAGCTTACTACTCTCTGGGGCCAACGTCCTGACTTTC,CASSLLLSGANVLTF,TRBV5-1,few,TRBJ2-6,-
TGTGCCAGCAGCACTATTTCGACTAGCGGGCAAGAGACCCAGTACTTC,CASSTISTSGQETQYF,TRBV7-9,-,TRBJ2-5,TRBD2
TGTGCCAGCAGTTCCGACAGGGGGAATGAAAAACTGTTTTTT,CASSSDRGNEKLFF,TRBV9,-,TRBJ1-4,TRBD1
TGCGCCAGCAGTGTAGACAGACCTCCCTACAATGAGCAGTTCTTC,CASSVDRPPYNEQFF,TRBV10-1,-,TRBJ2-1,-
TGTGCCAGCAGCTTATTCAAGACTAGTCTATCCTACAATGAGCAGTTCTTC,CASSLFKTSLSYNEQFF,TRBV5-6,-,TRBJ2-1,-
TGTGCCAGCAGCTTGGCCCCCTCCAGGAACACTGAAGCTTTCTTT,CASSLAPSRNTEAFF,TRBV5-5,-,TRBJ1-1,-
TGTGCCAGCAGTTTAGAGGGAGGGGTTGCAACTAATGAAAAACTGTTTTTT,CASSLEGGVATNEKLFF,TRBV28,-,TRBJ1-4,-
TGTGCCAGCAGCGCAACGGATACGCAGTATTTT,CASSATDTQYF,TRBV11-2,-,TRBJ2-3,-
TGTGCCAGCAGCTTAGAGACAGACGCGAGGCAGTACTTC,CASSLETDARQYF,TRBV11-2,-,TRBJ2-7,-
TGCGCCAGCAGCCAAGAGAGGTTCTCTGAAGCTTTCTTT,CASSQERFSEAFF,TRBV4-3,-,TRBJ1-1,-
TGCGCCAGCAGTATAGCGGGGGCCTCCTACAATGAGCAGTTCTTC,CASSIAGASYNEQFF,TRBV10-2,-,TRBJ2-1,TRBD2